These 6 T cell receptor beta chains share one sample of origin, sequenced in a study of blood T cell repertoires in COVID-19. The table came from immunoSEQ multiplex PCR; TCRdb's copy has only in-frame clones and leaves some out. The table includes 90,000 to 120,000 clones, 91% detected once. The specimen was peripheral blood. These receptors all stem from a man between 60 and 70 years old with acute or convalescent COVID-19.

This chain joins TRBV28 and TRBJ2-2, with no clear D. The CDR3 totals 14 residues. The V and J ends lost 2 bases and 0 bases respectively, with 4 bases between them. The germline V gene encodes CDR1 MDHEN and CDR2 SYDVKM. The CDR3 loop is CASSLRANTGELFF. In DNA, the CDR3 is TGTGCCAGCAGTTTAAGAGCGAACACCGGGGAGCTGTTTTTT.

The rearrangement joins TRBV15 to TRBJ2-1; D is undetermined. This CDR3 spans 12 amino acids. The germline CDR1 and CDR2 sequences are LNHNV and YYDKDF (reference sequence). V was pared by 0 bases and J by 10 bases, with 7 bases between. The CDR3 reads CATSRDRGEQFF. In nucleotides, the CDR3 is TGTGCCACCAGCAGAGACCGAGGCGAGCAGTTCTTC.

The rearrangement joins TRBV6-5 to TRBJ2-7, with 9 bases lining up with TRBD1. The CDR3 has 14 residues. The germline V gene has CDR1 MNHEY and CDR2 SVGAGI. The ends lost 7 bases at V and 5 bases at J; junction bases unmatched: 9. CDR3 sequence reads: CASKGAGTGNEQYV. The CDR3 DNA reads as TGTGCCAGCAAAGGGGCCGGGACAGGGAACGAGCAGTACGTC.

V gene TRBV27 combines with J gene TRBJ2-1; 9 nucleotides align to TRBD1. The V segment lost 8 bases and the J segment 4 bases; nucleotides outside the gene matches: 6. The germline CDR1 and CDR2 sequences are MNHEY and SMNVEV (reference sequence). This CDR3 has 14 amino acids. CDR3 sequence reads: CASGWTGDYNEQFF. The CDR3, as DNA: TGTGCCAGCGGTTGGACAGGGGATTACAATGAGCAGTTCTTC.

This chain uses TRBV14 with TRBJ2-1; 11 bases fit TRBD2. Losses at the gene ends were 5 bases for V and 5 bases for J; bases not matched to a gene: 5. The CDR3 is 15 amino acids. CDR1 and CDR2 from the germline V gene are SGHDN and FVKESK. The CDR3, as DNA: TGTGCCAGCAGCTACGGGACTAGCGGAGACAATGAGCAGTTCTTC. Amino acids: CASSYGTSGDNEQFF.

This chain joins TRBV5-1 and TRBJ2-3; the match to TRBD2 covers 8 bases. Per the germline V gene, CDR1 is SGHRS and CDR2 is YFSETQ. Unmatched junction bases numbered 16, after V lost 4 bases and J lost 3 bases. The CDR3 loop spans 18 amino acids. The CDR3 DNA reads TGCGCCAGCAGCCCGAAGGTCGGGACTAGAAGACTGACAGATACGCAGTATTTT. Protein sequence: CASSPKVGTRRLTDTQYF. Full variable domain (outside the CDR3, taken from reference TRBV5-1 and TRBJ2-3): KAGVTQTPRYLIKTRGQQVTLSCSPISGHRSVSWYQQTPGQGLQFLFEYFSETQRNKGNFPGRFSGRQFSNSRSEMNVSTLELGDSALYLCASSPKVGTRRLTDTQYFGPGTRLTVL.